This T cell receptor (beta chain) emerged from a study of PD-L1 blockade in urothelial cancer. In the study overall: Atezolizumab therapy began for patients around 2014, dosed at 1,200 mg intravenously every 3 weeks. Male sex and bladder-origin urothelial cancer were recorded for about 90% of the roughly 30 patients.

Concerning this clone itself: The same CDR3 arises from other DNA sequences in this sample as well.

Germline V gene data show CDR1 as KGHSH and CDR2 as LQKENI. This CDR3 comprises 14 residues. V trimming: 6 bases; J trimming: 2 bases; junction bases outside the gene matches: 3. This sample's time point: peripheral blood 6 weeks after treatment start. Sequencing used immunoSEQ multiplex PCR; TCRdb keeps in-frame clones, though not all of them. Of 25,000 to 30,000 clones listed, less than 90% are singletons. The sequencing here drew on PBMCs, taken around atezolizumab (anti-PD-L1) treatment. This clonotype was obtained from a man in his 70s with urothelial cancer. The chain employs TRBV18 and TRBJ1-5, with 8 bases that match TRBD1. The CDR3 spells CASSQGQGNQPQHF. Written as DNA, the CDR3 is TGTGCCAGCTCCCAGGGACAGGGCAATCAGCCCCAGCATTTT.